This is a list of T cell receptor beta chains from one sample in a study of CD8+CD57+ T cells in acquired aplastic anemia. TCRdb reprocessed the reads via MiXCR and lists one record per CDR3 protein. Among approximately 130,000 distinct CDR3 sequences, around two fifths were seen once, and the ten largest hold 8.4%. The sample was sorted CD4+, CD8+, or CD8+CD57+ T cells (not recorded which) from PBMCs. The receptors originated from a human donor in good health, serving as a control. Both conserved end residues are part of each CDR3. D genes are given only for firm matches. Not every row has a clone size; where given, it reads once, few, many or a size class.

TGTGCCTGGAGTGTACGGGTAGGCACTGAAGCTTTCTTT CAWSVRVGTEAFF NA many TRBJ1-1 TRBV30
TGCAGCGTTGAACCAAACAGGGACGAGACCCAGTACTTC CSVEPNRDETQYF NA once TRBJ2-5 TRBV29-1
TGTGCCAGCAGCCCCAAAGCGACAGGGGGTAGCACTGAAGCTTTCTTT CASSPKATGGSTEAFF TRBD1 many TRBJ1-1 TRBV7-2
TGCAGTGCGGGGACAGACCAAAATCAGCCCCAGCATTTT CSAGTDQNQPQHF TRBD1 NA TRBJ1-5 TRBV20-1
TGTGCCATCAGTGAGTCAGAGGGTTCCTACAATGAGCAGTTCTTC CAISESEGSYNEQFF NA NA TRBJ2-1 TRBV10-3
TGCAGTGCCAGTGTTACGGGCAATCAGCCCCAGCATTTT CSASVTGNQPQHF NA NA TRBJ1-5 TRBV20-1
TGCGCCAGCAGCCAAGGGAGTTCTAGCGGGACAACCTACGAGCAGTACTTC CASSQGSSSGTTYEQYF TRBD2 many TRBJ2-7 TRBV4-1
TGTGCCAGTAAACACCCGGGATCCCTAGCTTTCTTT CASKHPGSLAFF NA many TRBJ1-1 TRBV19
TGTGCCAGCAGCGCAACAGGGGGCGGTGGCTACACCTTC CASSATGGGGYTF TRBD1 many TRBJ1-2 TRBV5-4
TGTGCCAGTAGTAACAACAGGGGAGCTAATGAAAAACTGTTTTTT CASSNNRGANEKLFF TRBD1 many TRBJ1-4 TRBV19
TGTGCCAGCAGCCTCGAGATGAACACTGAAGCTTTCTTT CASSLEMNTEAFF NA many TRBJ1-1 TRBV7-9
TGTGCCATCAGTGGTCCCGTCAGGGAGGACACCGGGGAGCTGTTTTTT CAISGPVREDTGELFF NA NA TRBJ2-2 TRBV10-3
TGTGCCAGCAGCCCTCAGGGGGCAGGGGGGACCTACAATGAGCAGTTCTTC CASSPQGAGGTYNEQFF TRBD1 many TRBJ2-1 TRBV4-2
TGTGCCAGCTTTCGCACCAGGGAAGACATTCAGTACTTC CASFRTREDIQYF NA many TRBJ2-4 TRBV2
TGTGCCAGCAGTCCCTGGGGCGGGGGCCCCTACAATGAGCAGTTCTTC CASSPWGGGPYNEQFF NA NA TRBJ2-1 TRBV25-1
TGTGCCAGTAGTATTGGACTGGGGGCGGTCACCGGGGAGCTGTTTTTT CASSIGLGAVTGELFF NA many TRBJ2-2 TRBV19
TGTGCCAGCAGCGCCAGACAGGGAGGAGGCTCTGGAAACACCATATATTTT CASSARQGGGSGNTIYF TRBD1 many TRBJ1-3 TRBV7-6
TGTGCCAGCAGCCATACCGGGACTAGCGGCCACGAGCAGTACTTC CASSHTGTSGHEQYF TRBD2 many TRBJ2-7 TRBV3-1
TGCAGTGCTAGAGGGGAAAAACTGTTTTTT CSARGEKLFF NA NA TRBJ1-4 TRBV20-1
TGCAGTGCTCCAGTAGGAGGGATGGGTAGCAATCAGCCCCAGCATTTT CSAPVGGMGSNQPQHF NA many TRBJ1-5 TRBV20-1
TGTGCCAGCAGCCTCCGAGGGCGCGGCAGCACTGAAGCTTTCTTT CASSLRGRGSTEAFF NA many TRBJ1-1 TRBV3-1
TGTGCCAGCAGTCGCACGGGGGAGGTTTGGGAAAAACTGTTTTTT CASSRTGEVWEKLFF NA many TRBJ1-4 TRBV25-1
TGTGCCACCCCCGGCAGGGCTCGCTATGGCTACACCTTC CATPGRARYGYTF NA once TRBJ1-2 TRBV15
TGTGCCAGCAGTTTAGGAGGGGGGAACGATGAGCAGTTCTTC CASSLGGGNDEQFF NA few TRBJ2-1 TRBV12-3/TRBV12-4
TGCAGCGTTGAAGATCTTGGGGCCGAGCAGTTCTTC CSVEDLGAEQFF NA many TRBJ2-1 TRBV29-1
TGTGCCAGCAGTTACAGAGGACAGATATACGAGCAGTACTTC CASSYRGQIYEQYF NA NA TRBJ2-7 TRBV10-3
TGTGCCAGTAGTATGGGGCAGGGAGAGACCCAGCATTTT CASSMGQGETQHF NA NA TRBJ1-5 TRBV19
TGTGCCAGCAGCCTTACCGTGACAGCGTTGAACACTGAAGCCTTCTTT CASSLTVTALNTEAFF NA NA TRBJ1-1 TRBV9
TGTGCCAGCAGGACACCCGGGGGTAGCAATCAGCCCCAGCATTTT CASRTPGGSNQPQHF NA many TRBJ1-5 TRBV6-1
TGTGCCAGTCAGGACTTCTATGGCTACACCTTC CASQDFYGYTF NA many TRBJ1-2 TRBV6-1
TGTGCCAGCAGGCGACAGGGGGGGACTGAAGCTTTCTTT CASRRQGGTEAFF TRBD1 NA TRBJ1-1 TRBV7-2
TGTGCCAGCTCCCCCGGGGGGACAGGGGCCTACAAGCAGTACTTC CASSPGGTGAYKQYF TRBD1 NA TRBJ2-7 TRBV18
TGTGCCACCAGCCCGGGCAGGAGCTCCTACAATGAGCAGTTCTTC CATSPGRSSYNEQFF NA few TRBJ2-1 TRBV24-1
TGCGCCAGCAGTGAGTCGCTAGCGGGAGCAGATACGCAGTATTTT CASSESLAGADTQYF TRBD2 NA TRBJ2-3 TRBV10-1
TGTGCCAGCAGTCAGGGGACTAGCGGGCCGCGGGAGCAGTTCTTC CASSQGTSGPREQFF TRBD2 many TRBJ2-1 TRBV2
TGTGCCAGCTCGTCCGGGACAGGGATTTACAATCAGCCCCAGCATTTT CASSSGTGIYNQPQHF TRBD1 NA TRBJ1-5 TRBV18
TGTGCCACCAGTGATCGAGACCTTACCAAGTATTTT CATSDRDLTKYF NA NA TRBJ2-3 TRBV24-1
TGTGCCAGCAGCGTAGAGGGGGCCAGAGATACGCAGTATTTT CASSVEGARDTQYF TRBD1 once TRBJ2-3 TRBV9
TGCAGTGCTACCGGGACTAGCGGGAGAGGGGGCACAGATACGCAGTATTTT CSATGTSGRGGTDTQYF TRBD2 NA TRBJ2-3 TRBV20-1
TGCAGTGCTAGAGAGAGGGGACTATTCACAGATACGCAGTATTTT CSARERGLFTDTQYF TRBD2 many TRBJ2-3 TRBV20-1
TGTGCCAGCAGCCAATTTACTGGCGGAGCCTCCTACGAGCAGTACTTC CASSQFTGGASYEQYF NA many TRBJ2-7 TRBV16
TGTGCCAGCAGCGTAGGACAGGGGCGGGCAACTAATGAAAAACTGTTTTTT CASSVGQGRATNEKLFF TRBD1 NA TRBJ1-4 TRBV9
TGCGCCAGCAGGCCGGGACTCTGGGGGACTGAAGCTTTCTTT CASRPGLWGTEAFF NA NA TRBJ1-1 TRBV5-1